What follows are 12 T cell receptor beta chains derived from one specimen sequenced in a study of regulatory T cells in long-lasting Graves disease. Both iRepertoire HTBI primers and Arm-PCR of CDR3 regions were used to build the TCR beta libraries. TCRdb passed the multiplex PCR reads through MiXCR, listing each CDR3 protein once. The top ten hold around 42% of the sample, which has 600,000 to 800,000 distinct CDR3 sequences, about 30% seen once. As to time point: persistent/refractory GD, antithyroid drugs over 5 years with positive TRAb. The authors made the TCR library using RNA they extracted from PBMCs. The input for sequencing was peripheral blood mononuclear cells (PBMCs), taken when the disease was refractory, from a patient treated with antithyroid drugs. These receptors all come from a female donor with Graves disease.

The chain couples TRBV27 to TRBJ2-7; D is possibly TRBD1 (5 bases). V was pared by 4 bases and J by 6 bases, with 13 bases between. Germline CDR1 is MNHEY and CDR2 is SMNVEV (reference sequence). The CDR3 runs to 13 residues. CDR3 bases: TGTGCCAGCAGTTGGGGCTCCTCCCTCGAGCAGTACTTC. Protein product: CASSWGSSLEQYF.

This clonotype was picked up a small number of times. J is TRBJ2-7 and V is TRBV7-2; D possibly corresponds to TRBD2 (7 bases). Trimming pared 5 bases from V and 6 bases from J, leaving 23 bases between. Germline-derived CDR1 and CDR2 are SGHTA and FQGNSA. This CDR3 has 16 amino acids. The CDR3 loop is CASSGGAGRLRFEQYF. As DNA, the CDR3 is TGTGCCAGCAGCGGGGGGGCAGGCAGGTTACGTTTCGAGCAGTACTTC.

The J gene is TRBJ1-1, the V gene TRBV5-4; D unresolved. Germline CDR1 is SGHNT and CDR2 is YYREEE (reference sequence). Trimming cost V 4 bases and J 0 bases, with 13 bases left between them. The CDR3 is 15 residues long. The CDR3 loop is CASSPSGVMNTEAFF. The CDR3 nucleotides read TGTGCCAGCAGCCCCTCGGGAGTGATGAACACTGAAGCTTTCTTT.

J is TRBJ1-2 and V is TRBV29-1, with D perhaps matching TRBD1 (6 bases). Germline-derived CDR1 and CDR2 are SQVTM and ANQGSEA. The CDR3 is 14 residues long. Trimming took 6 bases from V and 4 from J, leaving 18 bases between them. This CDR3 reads CSVEITGPGYGYTF. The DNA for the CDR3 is TGCAGCGTGGAAATTACAGGGCCGGGCTATGGCTACACCTTC.

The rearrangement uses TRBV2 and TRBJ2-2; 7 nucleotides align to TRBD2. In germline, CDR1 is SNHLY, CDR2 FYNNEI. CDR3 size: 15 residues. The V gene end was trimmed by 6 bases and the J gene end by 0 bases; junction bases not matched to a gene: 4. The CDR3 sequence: CASRAGLTNTGELFF. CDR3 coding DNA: TGTGCCAGCAGAGCGGGACTAACGAACACCGGGGAGCTGTTTTTT.

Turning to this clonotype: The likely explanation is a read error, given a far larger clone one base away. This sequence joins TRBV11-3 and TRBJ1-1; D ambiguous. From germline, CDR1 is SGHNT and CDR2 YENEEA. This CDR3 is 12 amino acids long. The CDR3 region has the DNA TGTGCCAGCAGCATTTGGACCGGGTTAGCTCTCTTT. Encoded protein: CASSIWTGLALF.

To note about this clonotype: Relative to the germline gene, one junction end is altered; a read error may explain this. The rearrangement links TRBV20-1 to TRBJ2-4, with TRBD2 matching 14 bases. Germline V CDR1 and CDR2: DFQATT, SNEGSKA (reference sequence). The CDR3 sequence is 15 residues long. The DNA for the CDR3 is TGCAGTGCTAGAGTCGGGACTAGCGGGAGAAACATTCAGTGCTTC. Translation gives CSARVGTSGRNIQCF.

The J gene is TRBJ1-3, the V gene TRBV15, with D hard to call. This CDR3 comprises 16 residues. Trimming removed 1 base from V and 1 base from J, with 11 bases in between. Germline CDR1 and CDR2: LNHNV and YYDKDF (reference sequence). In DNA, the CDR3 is TGTGCCACCAGCAGAGGCGGGCAGTCGTCTGGAAACACCATATATTTT. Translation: CATSRGGQSSGNTIYF.

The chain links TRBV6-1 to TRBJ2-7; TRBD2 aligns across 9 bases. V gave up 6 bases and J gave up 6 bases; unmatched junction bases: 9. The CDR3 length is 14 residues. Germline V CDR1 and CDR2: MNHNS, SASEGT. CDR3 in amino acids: CASSWGLASPEQYF. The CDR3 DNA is TGTGCCAGCAGCTGGGGACTAGCCTCCCCCGAGCAGTACTTC.

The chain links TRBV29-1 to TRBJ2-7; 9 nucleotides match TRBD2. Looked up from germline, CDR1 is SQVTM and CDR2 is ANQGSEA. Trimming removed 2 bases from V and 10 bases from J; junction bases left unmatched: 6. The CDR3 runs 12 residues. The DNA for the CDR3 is TGCAGCGTTGAACCCCTAGCGGGACCTCAGTACTTC. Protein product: CSVEPLAGPQYF.

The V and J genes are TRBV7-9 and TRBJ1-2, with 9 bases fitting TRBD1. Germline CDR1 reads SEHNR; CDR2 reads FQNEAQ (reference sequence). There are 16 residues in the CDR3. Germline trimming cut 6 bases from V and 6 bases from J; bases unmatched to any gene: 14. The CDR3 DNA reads TGTGCCAGCAGGAGACCGGGACAGGGCCTGGAAGATGGCTACACCTTC. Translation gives CASRRPGQGLEDGYTF.

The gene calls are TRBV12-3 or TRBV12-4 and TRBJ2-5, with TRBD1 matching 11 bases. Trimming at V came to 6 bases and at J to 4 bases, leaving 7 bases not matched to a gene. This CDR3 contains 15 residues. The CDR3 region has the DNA TGTGCCAGCAGAGGTGGGACAGGGGGTAGAGAGACCCAGTACTTC. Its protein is CASRGGTGGRETQYF.